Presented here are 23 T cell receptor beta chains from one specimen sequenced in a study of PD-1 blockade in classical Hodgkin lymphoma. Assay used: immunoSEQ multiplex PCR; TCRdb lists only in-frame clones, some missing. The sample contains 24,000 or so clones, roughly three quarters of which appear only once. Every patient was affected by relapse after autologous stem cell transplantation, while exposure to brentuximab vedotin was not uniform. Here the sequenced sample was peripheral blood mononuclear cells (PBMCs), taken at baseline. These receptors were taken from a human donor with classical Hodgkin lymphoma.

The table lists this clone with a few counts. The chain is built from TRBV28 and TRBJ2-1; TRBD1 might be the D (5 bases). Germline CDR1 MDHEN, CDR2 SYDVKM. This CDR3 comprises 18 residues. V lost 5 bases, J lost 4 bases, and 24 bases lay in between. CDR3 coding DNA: TGTGCCAGCAGTAAAGAGGACACGGTGTTGTTACCATACAATGAGCAGTTCTTC. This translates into CASSKEDTVLLPYNEQFF. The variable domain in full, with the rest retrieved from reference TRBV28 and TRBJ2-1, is DVKVTQSSRYLVKRTGEKVFLECVQDMDHENMFWYRQDPGLGLRLIYFSYDVKMKEKGDIPEGYSVSREKKERFSLILESASTNQTSMYLCASSKEDTVLLPYNEQFFGPGTRLTVL.

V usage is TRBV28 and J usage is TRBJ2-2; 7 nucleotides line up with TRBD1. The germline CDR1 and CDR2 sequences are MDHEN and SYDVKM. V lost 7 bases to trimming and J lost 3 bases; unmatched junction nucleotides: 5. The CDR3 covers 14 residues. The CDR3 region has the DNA TGTGCCAGCAATAGGGGGCGTGACACCGGGGAGCTGTTTTTT. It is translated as CASNRGRDTGELFF.

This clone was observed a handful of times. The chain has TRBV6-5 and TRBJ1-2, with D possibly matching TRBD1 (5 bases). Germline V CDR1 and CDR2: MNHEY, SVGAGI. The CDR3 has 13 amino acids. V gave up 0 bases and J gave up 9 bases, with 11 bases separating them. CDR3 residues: CASSYSQEGSYTF. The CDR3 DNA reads TGTGCCAGCAGTTACTCGCAGGAGGGGAGCTACACCTTC.

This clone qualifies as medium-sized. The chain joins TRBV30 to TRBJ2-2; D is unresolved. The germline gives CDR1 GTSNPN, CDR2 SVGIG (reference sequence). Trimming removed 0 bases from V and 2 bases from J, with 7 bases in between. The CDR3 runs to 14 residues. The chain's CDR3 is CAWSVGGNTGELFF. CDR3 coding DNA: TGTGCCTGGAGTGTGGGCGGAAACACCGGGGAGCTGTTTTTT.

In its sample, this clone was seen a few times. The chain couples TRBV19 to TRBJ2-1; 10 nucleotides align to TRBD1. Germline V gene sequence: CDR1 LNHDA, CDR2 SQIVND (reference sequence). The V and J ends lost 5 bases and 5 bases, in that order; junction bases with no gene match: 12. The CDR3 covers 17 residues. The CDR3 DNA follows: TGTGCCAGTAGTCCAAGATCCGGGACAGGGGTCGACAATGAGCAGTTCTTC. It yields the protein CASSPRSGTGVDNEQFF.

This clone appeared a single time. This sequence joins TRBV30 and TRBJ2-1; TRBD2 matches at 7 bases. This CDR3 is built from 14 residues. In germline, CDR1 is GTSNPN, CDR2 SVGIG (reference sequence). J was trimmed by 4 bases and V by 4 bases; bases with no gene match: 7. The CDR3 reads CAWKAGSGYNEQFF. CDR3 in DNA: TGTGCCTGGAAAGCGGGATCGGGATACAATGAGCAGTTCTTC.

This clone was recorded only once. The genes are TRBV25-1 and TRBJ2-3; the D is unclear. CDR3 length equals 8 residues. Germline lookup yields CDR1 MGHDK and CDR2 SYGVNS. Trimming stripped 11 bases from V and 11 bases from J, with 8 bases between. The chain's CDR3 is CAGLWQYF. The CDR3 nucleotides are TGTGCCGGGTTGTGGCAGTATTTT.

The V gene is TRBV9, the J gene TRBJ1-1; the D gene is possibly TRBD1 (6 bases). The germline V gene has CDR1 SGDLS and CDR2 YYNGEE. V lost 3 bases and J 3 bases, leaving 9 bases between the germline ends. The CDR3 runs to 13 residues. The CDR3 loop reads CASSDRVDTEAFF. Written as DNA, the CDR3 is TGTGCCAGCAGCGACAGGGTTGACACTGAAGCTTTCTTT.

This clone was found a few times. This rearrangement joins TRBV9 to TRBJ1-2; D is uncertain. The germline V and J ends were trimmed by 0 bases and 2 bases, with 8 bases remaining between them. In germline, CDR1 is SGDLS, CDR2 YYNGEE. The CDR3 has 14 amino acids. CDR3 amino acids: CASSVEAPNYGYTF. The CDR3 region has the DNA TGTGCCAGCAGCGTAGAGGCCCCCAACTATGGCTACACCTTC.

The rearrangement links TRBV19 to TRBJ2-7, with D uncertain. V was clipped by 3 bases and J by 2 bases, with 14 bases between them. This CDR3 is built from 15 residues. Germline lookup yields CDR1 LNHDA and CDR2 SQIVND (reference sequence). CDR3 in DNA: TGTGCCAGTAGTATTTCGAACAGCAATACCTACGAGCAGTACTTC. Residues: CASSISNSNTYEQYF.

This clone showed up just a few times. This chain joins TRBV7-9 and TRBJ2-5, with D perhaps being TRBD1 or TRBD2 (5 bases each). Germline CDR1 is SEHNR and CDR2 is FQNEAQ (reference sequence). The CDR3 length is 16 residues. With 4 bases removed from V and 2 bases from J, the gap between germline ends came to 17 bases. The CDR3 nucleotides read TGTGCCAGCAGCTCCCTTGATACCGGGACGCAAGAGACCCAGTACTTC. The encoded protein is CASSSLDTGTQETQYF.

The CDR3 bases are TGCGCCAGCAGCTGGAACCCGGGACAGGAGCCCCAGCCCCTCCACTTT. Amino acids: CASSWNPGQEPQPLHF. The rearrangement joins TRBV5-1 to TRBJ1-6, with 8 bases that match TRBD1. The CDR3 consists of 16 residues. The germline V gene encodes CDR1 SGHRS and CDR2 YFSETQ. V shed 3 bases, J shed 13 bases, and the junction held 15 bases outside the gene matches.

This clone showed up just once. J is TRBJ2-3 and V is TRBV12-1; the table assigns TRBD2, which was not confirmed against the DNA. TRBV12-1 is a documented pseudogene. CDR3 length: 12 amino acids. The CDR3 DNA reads TGTGCCAGCGCAGAAGGCGGAGATACGCAGTATTTT. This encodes CASAEGGDTQYF.

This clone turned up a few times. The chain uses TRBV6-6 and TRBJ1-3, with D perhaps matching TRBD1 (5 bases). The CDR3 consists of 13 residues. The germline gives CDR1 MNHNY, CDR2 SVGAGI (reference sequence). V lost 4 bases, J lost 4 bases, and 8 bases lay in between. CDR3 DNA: TGTGCCAGCAGTTCCAGGGACGGAAACACCATATATTTT. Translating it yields CASSSRDGNTIYF.

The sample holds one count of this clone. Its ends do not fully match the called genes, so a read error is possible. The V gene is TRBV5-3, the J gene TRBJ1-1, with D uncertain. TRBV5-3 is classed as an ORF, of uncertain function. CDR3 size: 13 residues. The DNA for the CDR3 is TGCGCCAGCAGCCAAGATTCCAAAACTGAAGCTTTCTTT. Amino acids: CASSQDSKTEAFF.

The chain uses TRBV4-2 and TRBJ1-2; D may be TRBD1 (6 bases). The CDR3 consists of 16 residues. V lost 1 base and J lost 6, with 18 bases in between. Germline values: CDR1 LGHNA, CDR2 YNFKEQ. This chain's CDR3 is CASSQVGGQGIDGYTF. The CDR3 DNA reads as TGTGCCAGCAGCCAAGTAGGGGGGCAGGGGATTGATGGCTACACCTTC.

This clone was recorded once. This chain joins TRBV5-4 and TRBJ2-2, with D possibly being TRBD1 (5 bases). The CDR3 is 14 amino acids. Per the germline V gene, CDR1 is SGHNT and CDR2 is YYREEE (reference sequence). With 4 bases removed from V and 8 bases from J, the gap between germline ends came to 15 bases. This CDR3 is CASSQGESRGELFF. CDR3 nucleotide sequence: TGTGCCAGCAGCCAAGGGGAAAGTCGGGGGGAGCTGTTTTTT.

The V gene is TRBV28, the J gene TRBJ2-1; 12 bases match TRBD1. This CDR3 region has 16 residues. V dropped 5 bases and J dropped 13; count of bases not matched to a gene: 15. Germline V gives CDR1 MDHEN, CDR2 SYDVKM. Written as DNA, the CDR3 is TGTGCCAGCAGTGCCCGGGGGACAGGGGGCCTGAAGAGACAGTTCTTC. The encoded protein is CASSARGTGGLKRQFF.

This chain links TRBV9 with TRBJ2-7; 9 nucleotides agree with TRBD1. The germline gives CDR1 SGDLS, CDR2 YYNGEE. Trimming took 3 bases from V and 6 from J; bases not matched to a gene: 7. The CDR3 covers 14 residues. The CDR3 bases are TGTGCCAGCAGCGAGTCATACAGGGGGCGCGAGCAGTACTTC. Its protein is CASSESYRGREQYF.

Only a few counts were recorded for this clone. The CDR3 DNA is TGCGCCAGCAGCTTGACCCCGGACAGGTCAAACACTGAAGCTTTCTTT. Translating it yields CASSLTPDRSNTEAFF. J is TRBJ1-1 and V is TRBV5-1; 7 bases agree with TRBD1. The CDR3 consists of 16 residues. Trimming removed 1 base from V and 2 bases from J; junction bases left unmatched: 8. Germline V gene sequence: CDR1 SGHRS, CDR2 YFSETQ.

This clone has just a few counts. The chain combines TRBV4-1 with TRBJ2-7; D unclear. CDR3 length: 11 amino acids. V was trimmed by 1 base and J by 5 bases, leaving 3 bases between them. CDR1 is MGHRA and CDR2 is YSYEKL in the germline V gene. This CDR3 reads CASSQGNEQYF. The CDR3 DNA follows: TGCGCCAGCAGCCAAGGGAACGAGCAGTACTTC.

The CDR3 DNA follows: TGTGCCAGCATCGACAGCTTAGCTAACTATGGCTACACCTTC. Translated, it gives CASIDSLANYGYTF. This chain uses TRBV7-2 with TRBJ1-2, with D tentatively TRBD1 (5 bases). The V gene's germline CDR1 is SGHTA and CDR2 FQGNSA. Trimming took 7 bases from V and 0 from J, leaving 12 bases between them. The CDR3 is 14 residues long.

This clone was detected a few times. DNA of the CDR3: TGTGCCAGCAGTTACTCCCGATACGAGCAGTACTTC. This encodes CASSYSRYEQYF. V gene TRBV6-6 combines with J gene TRBJ2-7; D gene unclear. Between the trimmed V and J ends, which lost 0 bases and 4 bases, there was a span of 4 bases. Germline CDR1 is MNHNY and CDR2 is SVGAGI (reference sequence). The CDR3 spans 12 residues.